Following are 9 T cell receptor beta chains from one sample sequenced in a study of blood T cell repertoires in COVID-19. Sequenced by immunoSEQ multiplex PCR; TCRdb stores in-frame clones only, minus some. Of some 100,000 clones listed, roughly 85% are singletons. Specimen: peripheral blood. These receptors originate from a man aged 65-85 years with active or convalescent COVID-19.

The chain is built from TRBV7-3 and TRBJ2-2, with 10 nucleotides matching TRBD2. This CDR3 region has 17 residues. Losses at the gene ends were 0 bases for V and 5 bases for J; bases not matched to a gene: 6. Germline V lookup: CDR1 SGHTA, CDR2 FQGTGA. The CDR3, as DNA: TGTGCCAGCAGCTTAACCCGGCTAGCGGGAGAGACCGGGGAGCTGTTTTTT. Translating it yields CASSLTRLAGETGELFF.

This rearrangement joins TRBV28 to TRBJ1-5, with a tentative D call TRBD1 (6 bases). Trimming shortened V by 5 bases and J by 2 bases, and 19 bases separated the two germline ends. Germline-derived CDR1 and CDR2 are MDHEN and SYDVKM. This CDR3 comprises 17 residues. This chain's CDR3 is CASSPRGGWGGNQPQHF. The CDR3 DNA follows: TGTGCCAGCAGTCCCCGGGGGGGCTGGGGGGGCAATCAGCCCCAGCATTTT. The full variable domain, rest sourced from reference TRBV28 and TRBJ1-5, is DVKVTQSSRYLVKRTGEKVFLECVQDMDHENMFWYRQDPGLGLRLIYFSYDVKMKEKGDIPEGYSVSREKKERFSLILESASTNQTSMYLCASSPRGGWGGNQPQHFGDGTRLSIL.

V is TRBV5-1 and J is TRBJ2-1; 13 bases align to TRBD2. The CDR3 totals 15 residues. Germline-derived CDR1 and CDR2 are SGHRS and YFSETQ. The junction had 2 bases not matched to a gene; V was cut back by 3 bases and J by 5 bases. CDR3 coding DNA: TGCGCCAGCAGCTCCGGACTAGCGGGAGACAATGAGCAGTTCTTC. Its translation is CASSSGLAGDNEQFF.

The chain is built from TRBV14 and TRBJ1-5, with D uncertain. The CDR3 length is 13 residues. Trimming cost V 1 base and J 4 bases, with 5 bases left between them. Germline lookup yields CDR1 SGHDN and CDR2 FVKESK. The CDR3: CASSQAGNQPQHF. Written as DNA, the CDR3 is TGTGCCAGCAGCCAAGCAGGAAATCAGCCCCAGCATTTT.

The DNA for the CDR3 is TGTGCCAGTAGCCCACGGGGGGGGTCGTCCACTGAAGCTTTCTTT. Amino acids: CASSPRGGSSTEAFF. This sequence joins TRBV19 and TRBJ1-1, with D maybe TRBD1 (5 bases). The germline gives CDR1 LNHDA, CDR2 SQIVND (reference sequence). Trimming pared 6 bases from V and 4 bases from J, leaving 18 bases between. The CDR3 totals 15 residues.

This rearrangement joins TRBV28 to TRBJ2-4, with D perhaps TRBD1 (6 bases). V was pared by 7 bases and J by 3 bases, with 13 bases between. This CDR3 is built from 14 residues. Germline V gene lookup returns CDR1 MDHEN and CDR2 SYDVKM. The CDR3 nucleotides read TGTGCCAGCAAGGGCAGGGGTTTCAAAAACATTCAGTACTTC. Its protein is CASKGRGFKNIQYF.

This clone was seen only a few times. The chain carries TRBV2 and TRBJ1-6, with TRBD1 matching over 7 bases. This CDR3 has 14 amino acids. The junction had 6 bases not matched to a gene; V was cut back by 4 bases and J by 9 bases. Germline V lookup: CDR1 SNHLY, CDR2 FYNNEI. The CDR3 region has the DNA TGTGCCAGCAGTGGAGTAGGGGGCTCTTCACCCCTCCACTTT. Translating gives CASSGVGGSSPLHF.

This clone was seen a handful of times. This chain links TRBV28 with TRBJ1-2; 11 bases fit TRBD1. The J segment lost 11 bases and the V segment lost 6 bases, leaving 8 bases of the junction unmatched. There are 13 residues in the CDR3. Germline loops: CDR1 MDHEN, CDR2 SYDVKM. The chain's CDR3 is CASSQGQGARYTF. The CDR3 bases are TGTGCCAGCAGCCAAGGACAGGGGGCGAGGTACACCTTC.

The chain is built from TRBV7-6 and TRBJ2-7; possible D gene TRBD2, 6 bases. Per germline, CDR1 SGHVS and CDR2 FNYEAQ. The CDR3 contains 16 residues. The V gene lost 5 bases and the J gene lost 0 bases, with 17 bases spanning the gap. The CDR3 DNA reads TGTGCCAGCAGCCTCCAGACTAGTTGGTCCTCCTACGAGCAGTACTTC. This gives the protein CASSLQTSWSSYEQYF.